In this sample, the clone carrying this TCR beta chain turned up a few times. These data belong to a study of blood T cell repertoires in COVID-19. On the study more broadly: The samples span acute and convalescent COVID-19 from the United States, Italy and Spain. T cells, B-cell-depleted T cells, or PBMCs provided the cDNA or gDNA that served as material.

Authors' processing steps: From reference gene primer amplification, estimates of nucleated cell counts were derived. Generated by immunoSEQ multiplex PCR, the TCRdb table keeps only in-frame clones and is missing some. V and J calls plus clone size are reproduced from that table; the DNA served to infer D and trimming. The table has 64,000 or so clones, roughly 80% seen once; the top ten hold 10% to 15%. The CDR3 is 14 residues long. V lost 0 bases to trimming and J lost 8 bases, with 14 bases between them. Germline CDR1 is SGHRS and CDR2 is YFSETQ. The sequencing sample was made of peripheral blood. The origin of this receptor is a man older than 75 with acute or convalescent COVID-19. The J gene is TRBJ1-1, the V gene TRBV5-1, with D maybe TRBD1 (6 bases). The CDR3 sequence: CASSLVPGQIEAFF. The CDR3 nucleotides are TGCGCCAGCAGCTTGGTACCAGGACAGATCGAAGCTTTCTTT. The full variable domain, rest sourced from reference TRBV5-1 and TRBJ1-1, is KAGVTQTPRYLIKTRGQQVTLSCSPISGHRSVSWYQQTPGQGLQFLFEYFSETQRNKGNFPGRFSGRQFSNSRSEMNVSTLELGDSALYLCASSLVPGQIEAFFGQGTRLTVV.